The 22 T cell receptor beta chains below were found in one sample sequenced in a study of T cell responses to AZD1222 COVID-19 vaccine. TCRdb's copy holds only in-frame clones and misses some; the assay was immunoSEQ multiplex PCR. The data hold nearly 90,000 clones, with 88% observed a single time. The material sequenced was peripheral blood, taken on day 0 of MenACWY control vaccination. These TCRs come from an adult in good health.

This chain uses TRBV14 with TRBJ1-3; 9 bases align to TRBD1. The V gene's germline CDR1 is SGHDN and CDR2 FVKESK. Trimming took 4 bases from V and 0 from J; bases not matched to a gene: 10. The CDR3 extends over 18 amino acids. The CDR3 protein is CASSREDRGPFSGNTIYF. CDR3 bases: TGTGCCAGCAGCCGAGAGGACAGGGGCCCCTTCTCTGGAAACACCATATATTTT.

The chain recombines TRBV30 with TRBJ1-4, with TRBD1 matching 10 bases. The germline gives CDR1 GTSNPN, CDR2 SVGIG (reference sequence). This CDR3 comprises 15 residues. J gave up 4 bases and V 4 bases, and 6 bases lay outside the gene matches. The CDR3 spells CAWKRQGAGNEKLFF. CDR3 coding DNA: TGTGCCTGGAAACGACAGGGGGCCGGTAATGAAAAACTGTTTTTT.

Concerning this clone: A read error may produce the germline difference seen at one junction end. This chain links TRBV7-8 with TRBJ1-2; perhaps TRBD1 as D (6 bases). The germline gives CDR1 SGHVS, CDR2 FQNEAQ. This CDR3 contains 15 residues. CDR3 in amino acids: CASTSPFLGAQTVSF. The CDR3 region has the DNA TGTGCCAGCACAAGCCCTTTTTTGGGGGCCCAAACTGTCTCCTTC.

The rearrangement joins TRBV27 to TRBJ1-5; D not resolved. CDR1 and CDR2 (germline): MNHEY, SMNVEV (reference sequence). The CDR3 totals 14 residues. The germline V and J ends were trimmed by 5 bases and 2 bases, with 10 bases remaining between them. CDR3 protein: CASSGRVGNQPQHF. CDR3 DNA sequence: TGTGCCAGCAGTGGACGAGTTGGCAATCAGCCCCAGCATTTT.

This clone is medium-sized within its sample. V gene TRBV19 combines with J gene TRBJ1-5; 7 bases line up with TRBD1. This CDR3 is 13 amino acids long. The V segment lost 11 bases and the J segment 6 bases; nucleotides outside the gene matches: 10. Germline assignment: CDR1 LNHDA and CDR2 SQIVND (reference sequence). The CDR3 protein is CALSQGEGQPQHF. The CDR3 coding sequence is TGTGCCTTAAGCCAGGGGGAAGGTCAGCCCCAGCATTTT. Using reference TRBV19 and TRBJ1-5 for the parts outside the CDR3, the full variable domain is DGGITQSPKYLFRKEGQNVTLSCEQNLNHDAMYWYRQDPGQGLRLIYYSQIVNDFQKGDIAEGYSVSREKKESFPLTVTSAQKNPTAFYLCALSQGEGQPQHFGDGTRLSIL.

This chain uses TRBV6-6 with TRBJ1-1, with a possible D match to TRBD1 (5 bases). The CDR3 is made up of 13 amino acids. CDR1 is MNHNY, CDR2 SVGAGI, per germline (reference sequence). V lost 8 bases, J lost 1 base, and 11 bases lay in between. The CDR3 DNA is TGTGCCAGCGGGGCCGGGAAGAACACTGAAGCTTTCTTT. This gives the protein CASGAGKNTEAFF.

This rearrangement joins TRBV6-5 to TRBJ1-5, with TRBD1 matching 7 bases. V lost 6 bases, J lost 5 bases, and 10 bases stayed unmatched. Germline V CDR1 and CDR2: MNHEY, SVGAGI. This CDR3 region has 15 residues. The CDR3, as DNA: TGTGCCAGCAGCCCCGGGACAGATATTTATCAGCCCCAGCATTTT. Amino acids: CASSPGTDIYQPQHF.

The table lists this clone with a count of one. V usage is TRBV4-1 and J usage is TRBJ2-5; D gene ambiguous. Germline V CDR1 and CDR2: MGHRA, YSYEKL. V was shortened by 0 bases and J by 3 bases, with 17 bases between the two germline ends. The CDR3 has 17 amino acids. The CDR3: CASSQDGRALTKETQYF. The CDR3 DNA follows: TGCGCCAGCAGCCAAGATGGTAGGGCCCTAACAAAAGAGACCCAGTACTTC.

This rearrangement joins TRBV10-1 to TRBJ1-1; a weak D match, TRBD1 (5 bases). From germline, CDR1 is WNHNN and CDR2 SYGVQD (reference sequence). This CDR3 has 15 amino acids. Trimming shortened V by 0 bases and J by 3 bases, and 11 bases separated the two germline ends. The CDR3 is CASSESTRVDTEAFF. CDR3 nucleotides: TGCGCCAGCAGTGAGTCGACCAGGGTAGACACTGAAGCTTTCTTT.

The rearrangement links TRBV3-1 (or the pseudogene TRBV3-2) to TRBJ1-2; possibly TRBD1 for D (6 bases). The CDR3 covers 13 residues. CDR1 LGHDT and CDR2 YNNKEL come from the germline V gene (reference sequence). Trimming stripped 1 base from V and 6 bases from J, with 9 bases between. The CDR3 DNA follows: TGTGCCAGCAGCCAAGTGGGACAAAATGGCTACACCTTC. This gives the protein CASSQVGQNGYTF.

The V and J genes are TRBV30 and TRBJ1-5, with unresolved D. The CDR3 is 14 amino acids. Germline-derived CDR1 and CDR2 are GTSNPN and SVGIG (reference sequence). With 2 bases removed from V and 3 bases from J, the gap between germline ends came to 11 bases. CDR3 DNA sequence: TGTGCCTGGAGTCGGCCGGCTTACAATCAGCCCCAGCATTTT. As protein: CAWSRPAYNQPQHF.

The J gene is TRBJ1-1, the V gene TRBV19; 9 bases align to TRBD1. Per the germline V gene, CDR1 is LNHDA and CDR2 is SQIVND (reference sequence). This CDR3 region has 14 residues. With 7 bases clipped from V and 4 bases from J, the junction kept 7 bases outside the gene matches. CDR3 DNA sequence: TGTGCCAGTATTACAGGGGGCGAAGCCACTGAAGCTTTCTTT. Encoded protein: CASITGGEATEAFF. The full variable domain, in which reference TRBV19 and TRBJ1-1 provide the parts outside the CDR3, is DGGITQSPKYLFRKEGQNVTLSCEQNLNHDAMYWYRQDPGQGLRLIYYSQIVNDFQKGDIAEGYSVSREKKESFPLTVTSAQKNPTAFYLCASITGGEATEAFFGQGTRLTVV.

This clone occurred a few times. The rearrangement links TRBV4-3 to TRBJ1-1, with D tentatively TRBD1 (5 bases). Trimming left V 0 bases short and J 0 bases short, with 8 bases between. CDR3 length equals 15 residues. Germline CDR1 and CDR2: LGHNA and YSLEER. The CDR3 here is CASSQEAGLNTEAFF. The DNA of the CDR3 is TGCGCCAGCAGCCAAGAGGCGGGGCTGAACACTGAAGCTTTCTTT.

The chain links TRBV7-2 to TRBJ1-1; maybe TRBD1 (6 bases). Trimming removed 4 bases at V and 5 bases at J, with 17 bases between. This CDR3 comprises 15 residues. Germline V CDR1 and CDR2: SGHTA, FQGNSA. The CDR3 sequence is CASSSRQASVTEAFF. The CDR3 coding sequence is TGTGCCAGCAGCTCTCGACAGGCCTCGGTGACTGAAGCTTTCTTT. Full variable domain (rest looked up from reference TRBV7-2 and TRBJ1-1): GAGVSQSPSNKVTEKGKDVELRCDPISGHTALYWYRQSLGQGLEFLIYFQGNSAPDKSGLPSDRFSAERTGGSVSTLTIQRTQQEDSAVYLCASSSRQASVTEAFFGQGTRLTVV.

CDR3 sequence: CASSLSQGQGADTQYF. The CDR3 DNA sequence: TGTGCCAGCAGCTTGAGCCAGGGCCAGGGCGCAGATACGCAGTATTTT. The chain carries TRBV5-4 and TRBJ2-3; possible D gene TRBD1, 5 bases. The germline gives CDR1 SGHNT, CDR2 YYREEE (reference sequence). Trimming cost V 1 base and J 4 bases, with 16 bases left between them. The CDR3 extends over 16 amino acids.

The chain combines TRBV6-5 with TRBJ1-1, with 9 bases lining up with TRBD1. The CDR3 extends over 14 amino acids. After removal of 6 bases from V and 1 base from J, the junction contained 3 bases not matched to a gene. The germline gives CDR1 MNHEY, CDR2 SVGAGI. This CDR3 reads CASRQGARNTEAFF. CDR3 bases: TGTGCCAGCAGACAGGGGGCCAGGAACACTGAAGCTTTCTTT.

The chain combines TRBV28 with TRBJ2-2; D unclear. CDR1 and CDR2 (germline): MDHEN, SYDVKM. Trimming stripped 0 bases from V and 1 base from J, with 6 bases between. The CDR3 covers 15 residues. The CDR3, as DNA: TGTGCCAGCAGTTTATGGCTGGGGAACACCGGGGAGCTGTTTTTT. Protein sequence: CASSLWLGNTGELFF.

J is TRBJ1-2 and V is TRBV19, with 7 positions matching TRBD1. Trimming removed 6 bases from V and 1 base from J; junction bases left unmatched: 11. This CDR3 has 16 residues. Germline-derived CDR1 and CDR2 are LNHDA and SQIVND (reference sequence). CDR3: CASSGNRGDSNYGYTF. The CDR3 DNA reads as TGTGCCAGTAGCGGCAATAGGGGGGACAGTAACTATGGCTACACCTTC. The full variable domain, its missing parts supplied by reference TRBV19 and TRBJ1-2, is DGGITQSPKYLFRKEGQNVTLSCEQNLNHDAMYWYRQDPGQGLRLIYYSQIVNDFQKGDIAEGYSVSREKKESFPLTVTSAQKNPTAFYLCASSGNRGDSNYGYTFGSGTRLTVV.

The chain employs TRBV5-1 and TRBJ2-5; no reliable D call. V was clipped by 0 bases and J by 3 bases, with 0 bases between them. Per the germline V gene, CDR1 is SGHRS and CDR2 is YFSETQ. The CDR3 has 11 amino acids. Written as DNA, the CDR3 is TGCGCCAGCAGCTTGGAAGAGACCCAGTACTTC. This gives the protein CASSLEETQYF.

V gene TRBV4-1 combines with J gene TRBJ2-3; 15 bases map to TRBD2. The junction had 5 bases not matched to a gene; V was cut back by 4 bases and J by 0 bases. The germline CDR1 and CDR2 sequences are MGHRA and YSYEKL. The CDR3 sequence is 18 residues long. CDR3 residues: CASSLGTSGGRSTDTQYF. For the CDR3, the DNA is TGCGCCAGCAGCCTTGGGACTAGCGGGGGGCGTAGCACAGATACGCAGTATTTT.

The chain recombines TRBV6-2 or TRBV6-3 with TRBJ2-7, with D unresolved. V lost 6 bases and J 0 bases, leaving 12 bases between the germline ends. The CDR3 totals 14 residues. Germline V gives CDR1 MNHEY, CDR2 SVGEGT. The CDR3 loop reads CASSPIGNSYEQYF. The CDR3 DNA follows: TGTGCCAGCAGCCCAATAGGGAACTCCTACGAGCAGTACTTC.

A word on this clone: This probably arose from a read error, given a far larger clone one base away. The chain's CDR3 is CASSFADTQYF. For the CDR3, the DNA is TGCGCCAGCAGCTTCGCAGATACGCAGTATTTT. The chain uses TRBV5-1 and TRBJ2-3; D is uncertain. The V end was cut by 2 bases, the J end by 4 bases, with 2 bases between. The V gene's germline CDR1 is SGHRS and CDR2 YFSETQ. The CDR3 extends over 11 amino acids.